This is a list of T cell receptor beta chains from one sample in a study of CXCR3-negative and CXCR3-positive naive CD8 T cells. TCRdb reprocessed the 5' RACE reads and stores each CDR3 protein as one record, lacking DNA. The repertoire table contains roughly 70,000 distinct CDR3 sequences. Sequences were obtained from naive CXCR3- CD8+ T cells from blood. Every receptor here comes from a human donor in good health. Some clones in this sample may be carry-over from other donors' samples. Both conserved end residues are part of each CDR3.

>15|TRBV12-3/TRBV12-4|TRBJ2-1
CASTHDRGAYNEQFF
>15|TRBV28|TRBJ2-6
CAAGKRPSGANVLTF
>14|TRBV20-1|TRBJ2-7
CSASPGTGPVEQYF
>12|TRBV11-2|TRBJ2-7
CASSLVTHEQYF
>13|TRBV29-1|TRBJ2-7
CSVRKGDRYEQYF
>12|TRBV25-1|TRBJ2-7
CASSLLSYEQYF
>15|TRBV30|TRBJ2-7
CAWTTDRGGPYEQYF
>11|TRBV29-1|TRBJ1-2
CSVGDIFGYTF
>15|TRBV2|TRBJ2-1
CASSPGTSGLHEQFF
>13|TRBV29-1|TRBJ2-7
CSVDIGGEYEQYF
>13|TRBV4-1|TRBJ2-5
CASSQYTEETQYF
>14|TRBV20-1|TRBJ1-6
CSARGDRENSPLHF
>15|TRBV3-1|TRBJ2-5
CASSLGLAGGETQYF
>17|TRBV6-2/TRBV6-3|TRBJ2-2
CASSYSKTGSNTGELFF
>13|TRBV7-9|TRBJ2-7
CASSPSGAHEQYF
>14|TRBV7-9|TRBJ2-5
CASSFGGIRETQYF
>16|TRBV5-6|TRBJ2-1
CASSFYGGALWNEQFF
>16|TRBV5-5|TRBJ2-1
CASSLDHLSSYNEQFF
>19|TRBV7-9|TRBJ2-2
CASSLTDISPRQRTGELFF
>14|TRBV7-9|TRBJ1-1
CASSLTGMNTEAFF
>11|TRBV29-1|TRBJ2-1
CSVDRNNEQFF
>14|TRBV19|TRBJ2-1
CATGLAGGNNEQFF
>14|TRBV12-3/TRBV12-4|TRBJ2-7
CASSLSGGAYEQYF
>15|TRBV4-1|TRBJ2-7
CASSQEGRGIREQYF
>15|TRBV3-1|TRBJ2-5
CASSQDGGLQETQYF
>16|TRBV5-6|TRBJ2-7
CASSGVRTGEYYEQYF
>15|TRBV28|TRBJ2-5
CASKAPWSDQETQYF
>17|TRBV11-2|TRBJ2-1
CASSPRLSGDTYNEQFF
>19|TRBV13|TRBJ2-7
CASSSQGDPAGGLTYEQYF
>14|TRBV29-1|TRBJ2-7
CSVEFLTEGNEQYF
>15|TRBV7-3|TRBJ2-2
CASSLIPAPTGELFF
>13|TRBV7-9|TRBJ2-7
CASSLAGGYEQYF
>11|TRBV29-1|TRBJ2-7
CSGRQGYEQYF
>11|TRBV29-1|TRBJ2-1
CSVVDYNEQFF
>15|TRBV7-9|TRBJ1-1
CASSSTGVSNTEAFF
>15|TRBV7-9|TRBJ2-5
CASSPLVGVVETQYF
>13|TRBV28|TRBJ1-2
CASSSLTGYGYTF
>15|TRBV24-1|TRBJ2-1
CATSDPGQGHNEQFF
>19|TRBV14|TRBJ2-1
CASSQAPGTSGRGYTEQFF
>14|TRBV25-1|TRBJ1-1
CASSDTGMNTEAFF
>15|TRBV21-1|TRBJ2-7
CASSRGVGNSYEQYF
>15|TRBV14|TRBJ1-2
CASSQDPGHGDGYTF
>14|TRBV6-5|TRBJ2-2
CASSYGRGAGELFF
>14|TRBV7-9|TRBJ1-5
CASSTGGINQPQHF
>15|TRBV6-6|TRBJ1-1
CASSYSTGLNTEAFF
>13|TRBV2|TRBJ2-1
CASKRAGYNEQFF
>13|TRBV5-1|TRBJ2-1
CASSWTGYNEQFF
>12|TRBV29-1|TRBJ2-2
CSAGTPRVELFF
>17|TRBV4-1|TRBJ1-1
CASSQMTAGEGNTEAFF
>11|TRBV29-1|TRBJ1-2
CSVRTGGVYTF
>13|TRBV29-1|TRBJ2-1
CSVERGRRNEQFF
>16|TRBV7-9|TRBJ2-1
CASSLGASGVGNEQFF
>17|TRBV2|TRBJ1-6
CASSDQDTLSYNSPLHF